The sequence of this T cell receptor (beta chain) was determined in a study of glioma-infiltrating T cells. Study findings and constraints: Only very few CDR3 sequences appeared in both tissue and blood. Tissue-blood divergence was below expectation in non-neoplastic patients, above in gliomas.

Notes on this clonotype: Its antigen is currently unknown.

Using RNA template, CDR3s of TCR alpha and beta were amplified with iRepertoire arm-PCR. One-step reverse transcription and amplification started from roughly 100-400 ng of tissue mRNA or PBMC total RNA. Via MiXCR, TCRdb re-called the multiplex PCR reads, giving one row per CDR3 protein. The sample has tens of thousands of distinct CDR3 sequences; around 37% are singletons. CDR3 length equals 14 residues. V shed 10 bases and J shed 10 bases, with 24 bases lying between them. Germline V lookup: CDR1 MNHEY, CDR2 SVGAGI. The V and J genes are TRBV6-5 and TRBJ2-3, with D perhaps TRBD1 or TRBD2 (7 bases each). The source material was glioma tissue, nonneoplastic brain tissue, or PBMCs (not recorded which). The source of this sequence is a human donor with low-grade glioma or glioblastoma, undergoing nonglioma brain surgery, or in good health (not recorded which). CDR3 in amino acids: CAIRQGGGSDAQYF. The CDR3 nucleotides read TGTGCCATCCGACAGGGCGGGGGCTCCGATGCGCAGTATTTT.